The clone carrying this TCR beta chain was picked up many times. Using its own MiXCR run on the RT-PCR reads, TCRdb lists one record per CDR3 protein. The repertoire holds about 680,000 distinct CDR3 sequences, approximately 15% seen once, with roughly 4% in the top ten. The CDR3 contains 12 residues. Germline CDR1 DFQATT, CDR2 SNEGSKA (reference sequence). The TCR originated in a female donor in good health, serving as a healthy control. Sample: memory CD4+ T cells from blood. V is TRBV20-1 and J is TRBJ1-2, with 9 positions matching TRBD1. In nucleotides, the CDR3 is TGCAGCGCCTGGACAGGGGATTATGGCTACACCTTC. The encoded protein is CSAWTGDYGYTF.